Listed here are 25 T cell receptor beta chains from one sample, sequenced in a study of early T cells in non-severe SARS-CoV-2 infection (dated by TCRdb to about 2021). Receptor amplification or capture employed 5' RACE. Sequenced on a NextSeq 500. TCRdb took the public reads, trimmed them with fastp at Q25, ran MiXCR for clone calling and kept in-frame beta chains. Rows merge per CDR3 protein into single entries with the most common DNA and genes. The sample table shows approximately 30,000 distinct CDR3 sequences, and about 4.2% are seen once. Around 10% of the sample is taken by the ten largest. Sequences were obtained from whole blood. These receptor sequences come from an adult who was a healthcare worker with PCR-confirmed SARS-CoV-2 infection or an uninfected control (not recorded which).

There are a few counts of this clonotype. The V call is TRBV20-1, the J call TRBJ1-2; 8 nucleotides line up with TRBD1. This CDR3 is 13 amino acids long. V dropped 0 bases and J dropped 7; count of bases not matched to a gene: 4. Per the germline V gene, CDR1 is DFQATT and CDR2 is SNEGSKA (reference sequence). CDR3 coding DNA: TGCAGTGCTAGAGATGACAGGGGCTTTGGCTACACCTTC. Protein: CSARDDRGFGYTF.

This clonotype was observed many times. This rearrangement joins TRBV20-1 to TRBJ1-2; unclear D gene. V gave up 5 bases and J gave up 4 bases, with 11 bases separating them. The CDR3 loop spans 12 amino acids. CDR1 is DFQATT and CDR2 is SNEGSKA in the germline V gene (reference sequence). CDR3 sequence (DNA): TGCAGTGCTCCGGACGCCCGCTATGGCTACACCTTC. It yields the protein CSAPDARYGYTF.

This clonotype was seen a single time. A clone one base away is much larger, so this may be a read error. DNA for the CDR3: TGTGCCAGCTCAATTTCCGGGACAGCTAGCATTCAGCCCCAGCATTTT. Translating gives CASSISGTASIQPQHF. V is TRBV18 and J is TRBJ1-5; 7 bases match TRBD1. The germline gives CDR1 KGHSH, CDR2 LQKENI. This CDR3 has 16 amino acids.

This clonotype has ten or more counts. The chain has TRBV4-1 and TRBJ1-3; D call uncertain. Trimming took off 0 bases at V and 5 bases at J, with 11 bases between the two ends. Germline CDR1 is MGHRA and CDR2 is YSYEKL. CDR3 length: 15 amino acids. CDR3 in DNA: TGCGCCAGCAGCCAAGATCCCCAGGATAGAAACACCATATATTTT. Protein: CASSQDPQDRNTIYF.

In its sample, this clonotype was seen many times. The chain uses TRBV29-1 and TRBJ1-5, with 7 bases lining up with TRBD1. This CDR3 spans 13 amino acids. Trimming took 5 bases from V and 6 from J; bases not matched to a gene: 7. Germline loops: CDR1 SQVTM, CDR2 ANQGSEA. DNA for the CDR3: TGCAGCGTTTTGTCAGGGGGAAGTCAGCCCCAGCATTTT. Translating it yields CSVLSGGSQPQHF.

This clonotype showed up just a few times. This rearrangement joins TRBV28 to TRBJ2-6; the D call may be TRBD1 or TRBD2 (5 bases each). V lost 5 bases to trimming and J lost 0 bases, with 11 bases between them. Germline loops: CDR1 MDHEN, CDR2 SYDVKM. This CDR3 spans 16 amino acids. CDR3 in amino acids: CASSGQGVSGANVLTF. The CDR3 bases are TGTGCCAGCAGTGGTCAGGGAGTCTCTGGGGCCAACGTCCTGACTTTC.

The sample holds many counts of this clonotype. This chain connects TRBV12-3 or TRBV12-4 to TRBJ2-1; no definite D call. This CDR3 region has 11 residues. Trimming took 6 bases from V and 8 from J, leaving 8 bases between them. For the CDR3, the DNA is TGTGCCAGCAGAATTGTGGATGAGCAGTTCTTC. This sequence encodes CASRIVDEQFF.

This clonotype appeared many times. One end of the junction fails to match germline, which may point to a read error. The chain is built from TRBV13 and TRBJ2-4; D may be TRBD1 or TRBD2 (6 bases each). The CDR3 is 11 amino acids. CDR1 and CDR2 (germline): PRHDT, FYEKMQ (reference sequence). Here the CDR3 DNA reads TGTGCCAGCAGCCTCGGGGGCTCCCCTCACTTC. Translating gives CASSLGGSPHF. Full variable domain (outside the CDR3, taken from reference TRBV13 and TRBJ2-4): AAGVIQSPRHLIKEKRETATLKCYPIPRHDTVYWYQQGPGQDPQFLISFYEKMQSDKGSIPDRFSAQQFSDYHSELNMSSLELGDSALYFCASSLGGSPHFGAGTRLSVL.

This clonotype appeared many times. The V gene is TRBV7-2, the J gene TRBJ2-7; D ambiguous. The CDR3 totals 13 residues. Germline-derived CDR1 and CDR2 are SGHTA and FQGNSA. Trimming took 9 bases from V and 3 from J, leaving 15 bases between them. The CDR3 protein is CASSPGFGYEQYF. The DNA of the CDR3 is TGTGCCAGTTCCCCAGGCTTCGGCTACGAGCAGTACTTC.

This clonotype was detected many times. In DNA form, the CDR3 reads TGTGCCAGCAGTGAAAGTCCCAATACGCAGTATTTT. Encoded protein: CASSESPNTQYF. This chain links TRBV2 with TRBJ2-3; D not resolved. The germline V gene encodes CDR1 SNHLY and CDR2 FYNNEI. CDR3 size: 12 residues. V lost 2 bases and J 7 bases, leaving 7 bases between the germline ends.

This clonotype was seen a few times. The CDR3: CASSTTGVRLNEQFF. In DNA, the CDR3 is TGTGCCAGCAGCACCACAGGGGTGCGGTTAAATGAGCAGTTCTTC. V gene TRBV28 combines with J gene TRBJ2-1; 7 bases line up with TRBD1. V lost 6 bases, J lost 7 bases, and 12 bases stayed unmatched. The CDR3 runs 15 residues. CDR1 is MDHEN, CDR2 SYDVKM, per germline.

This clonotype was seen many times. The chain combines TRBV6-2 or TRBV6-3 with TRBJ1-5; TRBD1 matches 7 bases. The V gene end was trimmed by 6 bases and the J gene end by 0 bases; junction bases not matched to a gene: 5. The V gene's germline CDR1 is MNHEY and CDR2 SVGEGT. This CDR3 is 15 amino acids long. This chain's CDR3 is CASSHRQGSNQPQHF. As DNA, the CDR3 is TGTGCCAGCAGCCACCGACAGGGTAGCAATCAGCCCCAGCATTTT.

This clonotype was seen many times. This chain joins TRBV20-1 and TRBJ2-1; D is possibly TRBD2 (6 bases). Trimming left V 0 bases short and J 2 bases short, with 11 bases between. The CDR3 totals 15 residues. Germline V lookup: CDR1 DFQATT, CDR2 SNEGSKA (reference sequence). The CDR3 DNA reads TGCAGTGCTAGAGATTCGGGGGTCGCCTACAATGAGCAGTTCTTC. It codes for CSARDSGVAYNEQFF.

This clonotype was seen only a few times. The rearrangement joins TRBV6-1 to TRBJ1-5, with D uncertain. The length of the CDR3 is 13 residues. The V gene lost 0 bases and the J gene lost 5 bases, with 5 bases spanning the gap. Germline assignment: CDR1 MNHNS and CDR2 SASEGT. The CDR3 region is CASSEALDQPQHF. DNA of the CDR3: TGTGCCAGCAGTGAAGCGCTGGATCAGCCCCAGCATTTT.

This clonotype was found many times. CDR3 sequence: CASSSDVSREVDEQYF. The CDR3 nucleotides are TGTGCCAGCAGCTCCGACGTGTCTCGGGAGGTCGACGAGCAGTACTTC. This chain uses TRBV7-9 with TRBJ2-7; 7 nucleotides line up with TRBD2. V was pared by 4 bases and J by 5 bases, with 14 bases of the junction left unmatched. The germline CDR1 and CDR2 sequences are SEHNR and FQNEAQ (reference sequence). The length of the CDR3 is 16 residues.

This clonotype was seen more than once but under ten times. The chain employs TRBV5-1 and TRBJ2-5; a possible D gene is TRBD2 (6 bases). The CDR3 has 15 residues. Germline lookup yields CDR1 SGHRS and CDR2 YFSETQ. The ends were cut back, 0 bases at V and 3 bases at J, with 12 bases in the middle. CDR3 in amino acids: CASSLVPGVEETQYF. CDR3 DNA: TGCGCCAGCAGCTTGGTACCGGGAGTCGAAGAGACCCAGTACTTC.

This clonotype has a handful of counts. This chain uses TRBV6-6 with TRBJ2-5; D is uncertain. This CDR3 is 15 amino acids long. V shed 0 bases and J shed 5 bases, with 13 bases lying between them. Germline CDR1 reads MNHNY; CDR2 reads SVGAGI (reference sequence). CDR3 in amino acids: CASSYSSPARETQYF. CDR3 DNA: TGTGCCAGCAGTTACTCGAGCCCAGCCCGGGAGACCCAGTACTTC.

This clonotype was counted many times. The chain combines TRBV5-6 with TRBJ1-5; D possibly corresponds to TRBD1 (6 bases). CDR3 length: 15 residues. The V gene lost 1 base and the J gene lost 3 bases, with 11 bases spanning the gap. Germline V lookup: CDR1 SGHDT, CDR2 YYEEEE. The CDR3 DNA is TGTGCCAGCAGCTTGCGTACAGGGTACAATCAGCCCCAGCATTTT. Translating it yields CASSLRTGYNQPQHF.

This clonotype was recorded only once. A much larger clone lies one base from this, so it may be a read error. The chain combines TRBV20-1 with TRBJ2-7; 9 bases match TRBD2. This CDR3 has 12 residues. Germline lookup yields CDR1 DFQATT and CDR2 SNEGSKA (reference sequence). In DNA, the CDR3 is TGCAATGCTAGCGGGAAACCCTACGAGCAGTACTTC. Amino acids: CNASGKPYEQYF.

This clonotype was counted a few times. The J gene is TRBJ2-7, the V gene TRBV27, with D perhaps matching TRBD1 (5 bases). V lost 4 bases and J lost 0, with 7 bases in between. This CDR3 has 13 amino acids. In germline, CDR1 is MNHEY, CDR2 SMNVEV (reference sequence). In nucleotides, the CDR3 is TGTGCCAGCAGTTGGGGCAACTCCTACGAGCAGTACTTC. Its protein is CASSWGNSYEQYF.

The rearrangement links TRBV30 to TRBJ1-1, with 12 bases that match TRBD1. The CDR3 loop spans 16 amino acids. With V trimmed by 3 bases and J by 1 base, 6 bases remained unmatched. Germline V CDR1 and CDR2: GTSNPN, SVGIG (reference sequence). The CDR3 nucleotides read TGTGCCTGGAGGGGGACAGGGGGCAATAGGAACACTGAAGCTTTCTTT. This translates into CAWRGTGGNRNTEAFF.

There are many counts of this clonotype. As DNA, the CDR3 is TGTGCCAGCAGTCCCCGACAGGGGGCTGGCGGGGAGCTGTTTTTT. Translating gives CASSPRQGAGGELFF. This rearrangement joins TRBV12-3 or TRBV12-4 to TRBJ2-2; 10 nucleotides line up with TRBD1. The CDR3 spans 15 residues. J gave up 7 bases and V 5 bases, and 7 bases lay outside the gene matches.

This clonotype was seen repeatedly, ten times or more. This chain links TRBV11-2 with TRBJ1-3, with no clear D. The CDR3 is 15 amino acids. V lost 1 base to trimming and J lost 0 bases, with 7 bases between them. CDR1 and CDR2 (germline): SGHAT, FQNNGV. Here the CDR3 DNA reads TGTGCCAGCAGCTTAGGACCTATCTCTGGAAACACCATATATTTT. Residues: CASSLGPISGNTIYF.

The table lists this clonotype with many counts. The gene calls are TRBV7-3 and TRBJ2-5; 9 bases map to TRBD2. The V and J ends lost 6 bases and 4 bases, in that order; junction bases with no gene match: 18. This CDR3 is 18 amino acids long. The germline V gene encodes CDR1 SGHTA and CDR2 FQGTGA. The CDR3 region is CASSRRLAGDGAGETQYF. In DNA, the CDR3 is TGTGCCAGCAGTCGTAGATTAGCGGGAGATGGGGCCGGAGAGACCCAGTACTTC.

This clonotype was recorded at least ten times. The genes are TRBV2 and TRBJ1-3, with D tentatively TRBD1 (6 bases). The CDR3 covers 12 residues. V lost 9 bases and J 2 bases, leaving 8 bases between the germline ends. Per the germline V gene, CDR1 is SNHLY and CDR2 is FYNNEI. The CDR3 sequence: CARSGAGNTIYF. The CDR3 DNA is TGTGCCAGGTCAGGGGCTGGAAACACCATATATTTT.